This T cell receptor beta chain originates from a study of T-cell memory formation after mild COVID-19. Points from the study as a whole: Chiefly within CM and EM were the contracting CD4+ clones; CD8+ ones were within EMRA. Among clones contracting day 15 to 85, CD4/CD8 was balanced, whereas later expanders leaned CD4+.

A note on this clonotype: What it binds is not known.

After 5'RACE with constant-segment primers, TCR alpha and TCR beta cDNA libraries carrying sample barcodes and UMIs were obtained. MiXCR, applied by TCRdb to the 5' RACE reads, yields one record per CDR3 protein. The sample comprises roughly 400,000 distinct CDR3 sequences, roughly 24% of which are singletons, and 8.5% to 10% rests with the top ten. The receptor's source is an adult woman who had mild COVID-19 (a few samples of this study predate the infection). Cell type and time point are not known. Material: PBMCs or a T cell subset sorted from them (not recorded which).

In DNA form, the CDR3 reads TGTGCCAGCAGTCCTAGCGGGAGAGTCTACAATGAGCAGTTCTTC. Its protein product is CASSPSGRVYNEQFF. The V call is TRBV3-1, the J call TRBJ2-1, with 10 nucleotides matching TRBD2. The CDR3 loop spans 15 amino acids. Germline CDR1 reads LGHDT; CDR2 reads YNNKEL (reference sequence). V gave up 6 bases and J gave up 3 bases; unmatched junction bases: 5.